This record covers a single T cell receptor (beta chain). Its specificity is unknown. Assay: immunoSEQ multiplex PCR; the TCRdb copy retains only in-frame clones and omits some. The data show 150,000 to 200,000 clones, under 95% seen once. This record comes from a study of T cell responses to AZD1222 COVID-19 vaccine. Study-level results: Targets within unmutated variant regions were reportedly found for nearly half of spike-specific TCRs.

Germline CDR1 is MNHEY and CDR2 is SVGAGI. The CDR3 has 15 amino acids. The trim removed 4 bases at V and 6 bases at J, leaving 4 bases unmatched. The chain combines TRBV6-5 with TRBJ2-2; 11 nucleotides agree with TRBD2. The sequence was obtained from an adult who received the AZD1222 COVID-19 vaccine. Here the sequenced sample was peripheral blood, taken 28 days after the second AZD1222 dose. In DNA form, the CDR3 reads TGTGCCAGCAGTTCACTAGCGGGAGTGGCCGGGGAGCTGTTTTTT. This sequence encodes CASSSLAGVAGELFF.